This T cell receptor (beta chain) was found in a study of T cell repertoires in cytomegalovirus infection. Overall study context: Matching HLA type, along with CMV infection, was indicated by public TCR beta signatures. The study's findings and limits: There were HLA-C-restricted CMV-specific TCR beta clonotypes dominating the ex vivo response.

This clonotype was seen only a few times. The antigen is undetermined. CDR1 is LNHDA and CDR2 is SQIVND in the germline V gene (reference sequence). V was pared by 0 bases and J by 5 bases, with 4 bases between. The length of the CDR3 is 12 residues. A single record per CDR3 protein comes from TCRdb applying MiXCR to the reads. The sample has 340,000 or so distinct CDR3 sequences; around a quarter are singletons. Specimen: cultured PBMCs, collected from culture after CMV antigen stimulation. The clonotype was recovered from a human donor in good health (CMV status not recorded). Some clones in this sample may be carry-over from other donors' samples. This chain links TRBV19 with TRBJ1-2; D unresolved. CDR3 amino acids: CASSIDLYGYTF. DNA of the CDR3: TGTGCCAGTAGTATAGATCTGTATGGCTACACCTTC.